The 11 T cell receptor beta chains presented below share a single source sample, sequenced in a study of T cells in Graves' hyperthyroidism and ophthalmopathy. The source material, RNA transcripts, was used to amplify TCR beta CDR3 regions. First-round RT-PCR targeting the TCR CDR3 was performed with the HTBI primer set. One entry per CDR3 protein results from TCRdb running MiXCR on the multiplex PCR reads. Altogether under 350,000 distinct CDR3 sequences are present, roughly 20% being singletons, with the ten largest covering less than 65%. The sample comprised blood. These receptors originate from a woman aged 45-59 years with Graves' hyperthyroidism.

The table lists this clonotype with many counts. This rearrangement joins TRBV29-1 to TRBJ2-3; D is possibly TRBD2 (6 bases). This CDR3 has 16 amino acids. CDR1 and CDR2 (germline): SQVTM, ANQGSEA. Trimming removed 4 bases from V and 1 base from J, with 18 bases in between. The CDR3 protein is CSVVSGLARGTDTQYF. The CDR3 nucleotides are TGCAGCGTTGTCTCGGGACTCGCCAGGGGCACAGATACGCAGTATTTT.

This clonotype has just a few counts. The chain couples TRBV2 to TRBJ2-2, with D perhaps matching TRBD2 (5 bases). Trimming shortened V by 7 bases and J by 4 bases, and 10 bases separated the two germline ends. Germline V CDR1 and CDR2: SNHLY, FYNNEI. This CDR3 comprises 13 residues. As DNA, the CDR3 is TGTGCCAGCATCGAGGGAAGCACCGGGGAGCTGTTTTTT. It is translated as CASIEGSTGELFF.

This clonotype has ten or more counts. The CDR3 DNA is TGTGCCAGCCGTCGGGCAGTAGCGGGGAAAGAGACCCAGTACTTC. Translation gives CASRRAVAGKETQYF. V usage is TRBV2 and J usage is TRBJ2-5; 8 bases agree with TRBD2. The CDR3 is 15 residues long. Germline CDR1 reads SNHLY; CDR2 reads FYNNEI. V shed 8 bases, J shed 3 bases, and the junction held 11 bases outside the gene matches.

This clonotype was detected many times. The V and J genes are TRBV28 and TRBJ2-1; a weak D match, TRBD2 (5 bases). Germline CDR1 reads MDHEN; CDR2 reads SYDVKM. The V end lost 2 bases, the J end lost 6 bases, and 14 bases lay between the germline ends. The CDR3 contains 15 residues. CDR3 coding DNA: TGTGCCAGCAGTTTAGGACTCCAGGTCCCCAATGAGCAGTTCTTC. Translation gives CASSLGLQVPNEQFF.

In its sample, this clonotype was seen many times. Here the CDR3 reads CSASGLAGGPADTQYF. CDR3 sequence (DNA): TGCAGTGCTTCTGGACTAGCGGGGGGGCCCGCAGATACGCAGTATTTT. The chain uses TRBV20-1 and TRBJ2-3; 15 nucleotides line up with TRBD2. Germline CDR1 DFQATT, CDR2 SNEGSKA (reference sequence). The CDR3 has 16 amino acids. V lost 5 bases to trimming and J lost 4 bases; unmatched junction nucleotides: 7.

This clonotype was observed at least ten times. This chain joins TRBV5-6 and TRBJ2-5; tentatively, D is TRBD2 (6 bases). There are 14 residues in the CDR3. Germline assignment: CDR1 SGHDT and CDR2 YYEEEE. V dropped 5 bases and J dropped 5 bases, with 16 bases sitting between them. Written as DNA, the CDR3 is TGTGCCAGCAGTTTTGCCGGGACTCTGGAGACCCAGTACTTC. Translation: CASSFAGTLETQYF.

The rearrangement uses TRBV18 and TRBJ1-3; the D is unclear. V was cut by 3 bases and J by 0 bases, with 6 bases left in between. There are 14 residues in the CDR3. Germline lookup yields CDR1 KGHSH and CDR2 LQKENI. The CDR3 nucleotides read TGTGCCAGCTCACCGAACAGCTCTGGAAACACCATATATTTT. It specifies CASSPNSSGNTIYF.

The chain links TRBV2 to TRBJ2-1; 9 bases are shared with TRBD2. Germline V lookup: CDR1 SNHLY, CDR2 FYNNEI. The trim removed 6 bases at V and 10 bases at J, leaving 10 bases unmatched. CDR3 length: 14 amino acids. The CDR3 spells CASRISGSFAEQFF. The CDR3 DNA sequence: TGTGCCAGCAGAATTAGCGGGAGTTTCGCCGAGCAGTTCTTC.

This clonotype has only a few counts. The rearrangement joins TRBV5-5 to TRBJ2-7; D unresolved. Trimming pared 1 base from V and 0 bases from J, leaving 11 bases between. CDR1 is SGHKS and CDR2 is YYEKEE in the germline V gene (reference sequence). The CDR3 contains 15 residues. The CDR3 protein is CASSLRQAISYEQYF. The CDR3 region has the DNA TGTGCCAGCAGCTTGAGGCAGGCCATCTCCTACGAGCAGTACTTC.

This clonotype was detected ten times or more. The genes are TRBV2 and TRBJ2-3, with TRBD2 identical over 12 bases. The CDR3 covers 17 residues. Germline trimming cut 11 bases from V and 6 bases from J; bases unmatched to any gene: 18. Germline assignment: CDR1 SNHLY and CDR2 FYNNEI. CDR3 amino acids: CASRRTSGIPRWDTQYF. Here the CDR3 DNA reads TGTGCCTCGCGTAGGACTAGCGGGATCCCACGCTGGGATACGCAGTATTTT. Full variable domain (remainder filled in from reference TRBV2 and TRBJ2-3): EPEVTQTPSHQVTQMGQEVILRCVPISNHLYFYWYRQILGQKVEFLVSFYNNEISEKSEIFDDQFSVERPDGSNFTLKIRSTKLEDSAMYFCASRRTSGIPRWDTQYFGPGTRLTVL.

This rearrangement joins TRBV19 to TRBJ2-3; the D is unclear. Per germline, CDR1 LNHDA and CDR2 SQIVND (reference sequence). V was trimmed by 5 bases and J by 9 bases, leaving 18 bases between them. CDR3 length: 14 amino acids. In nucleotides, the CDR3 is TGTGCCAGTAGTCCGCGGACCCCCCGGCACACGCAGTATTTT. It specifies CASSPRTPRHTQYF.